Listed below are T cell receptor beta chains from one sample, sequenced in a study of OX40 agonist ivuxolimab in advanced cancers. The repertoire was sequenced with immunoSEQ multiplex PCR; TCRdb's copy has only in-frame clones and lacks some. The repertoire holds about 90,000 clones, about 90% seen once, with around 1.5% in the top ten. The sequences come from CD4+ or CD8+ T cells sorted from blood, collected in a trial of the OX40 agonist ivuxolimab. These receptors all stem from an adult with an advanced solid tumor such as melanoma, head and neck, liver or kidney cancer. Both conserved end residues are part of each CDR3. A D gene is named only where the DNA matches it firmly. The listing skips clone size in some rows; elsewhere it reads once, few, many or a size class.

once,TRBV5-1,TRBJ2-6,TRBD1,TGCGCCAGCAGCACTCAGGGGGCGGCTGGGGCCAACGTCCTGACTTTC,CASSTQGAAGANVLTF
.,TRBV9,TRBJ2-3,.,TGTGCCAGTGGCAGGGGGGACACAGATACGCAGTATTTT,CASGRGDTDTQYF
.,TRBV2,TRBJ1-4,TRBD1,TGTGCCAGCAGGCCCGGGACAGGGAAGTTAGGGAATGAAAAACTGTTTTTT,CASRPGTGKLGNEKLFF
.,TRBV19,TRBJ1-1,.,TGTGCCAGTAGTAATATAGGGAGCACTGAAGCTTTCTTT,CASSNIGSTEAFF
.,TRBV29-1,TRBJ2-1,TRBD2,TGCAGCGTCCGACTAGCGGGAAGCTACAATGAGCAGTTCTTC,CSVRLAGSYNEQFF
.,TRBV11-1,TRBJ1-1,.,TGTGCCAGCAGCCCAGGGATCTTAACCCTGAGCACTGAAGCTTTCTTT,CASSPGILTLSTEAFF
.,TRBV5-1,TRBJ1-1,.,TGCGCCAGCAGCAGGGTAGGGAGGGGAGACACTGAAGCTTTCTTT,CASSRVGRGDTEAFF
.,TRBV6-4,TRBJ2-7,TRBD1,TGTGCCAGCAGTCTAGGACAGGGCTACGAGCAGTACTTC,CASSLGQGYEQYF
.,TRBV30,TRBJ2-7,.,TGTGCCTGGAGTGCCCCCGCCGTGCTGGGGACCGAGCAGTACTTC,CAWSAPAVLGTEQYF
.,TRBV18,TRBJ2-2,.,TGTGCCAGCTCGCCATACGACACCGGGGAGCTGTTTTTT,CASSPYDTGELFF
.,TRBV7-2,TRBJ2-7,.,TGTGCCAGCAGCTTAAGAGGCGGGATTCAGTACGAGCAGTACTTC,CASSLRGGIQYEQYF
.,TRBV5-1,TRBJ1-1,.,TGCGCCAGCAGCTTGTGGGACCCAAACACTGAAGCTTTCTTT,CASSLWDPNTEAFF
once,TRBV5-1,TRBJ2-7,.,TGCGCCAGCAGTCCAGCCGGGGGCCACGCCTACGAGCAGTACTTC,CASSPAGGHAYEQYF
.,TRBV7-8,TRBJ2-2,.,TGTGCCAGCAGCTTTAGAAGGCCGCCATATCCCGGGGAGCTGTTTTTT,CASSFRRPPYPGELFF
.,TRBV19,TRBJ2-3,.,TGTGCCAGTAGCCCTCTTAGGGGAGATACGCAGTATTTT,CASSPLRGDTQYF
.,TRBV6-5,TRBJ1-5,.,TGTGCCAGCAGCCCGAGTGGGACCGGCAATCAGCCCCAGCATTTT,CASSPSGTGNQPQHF